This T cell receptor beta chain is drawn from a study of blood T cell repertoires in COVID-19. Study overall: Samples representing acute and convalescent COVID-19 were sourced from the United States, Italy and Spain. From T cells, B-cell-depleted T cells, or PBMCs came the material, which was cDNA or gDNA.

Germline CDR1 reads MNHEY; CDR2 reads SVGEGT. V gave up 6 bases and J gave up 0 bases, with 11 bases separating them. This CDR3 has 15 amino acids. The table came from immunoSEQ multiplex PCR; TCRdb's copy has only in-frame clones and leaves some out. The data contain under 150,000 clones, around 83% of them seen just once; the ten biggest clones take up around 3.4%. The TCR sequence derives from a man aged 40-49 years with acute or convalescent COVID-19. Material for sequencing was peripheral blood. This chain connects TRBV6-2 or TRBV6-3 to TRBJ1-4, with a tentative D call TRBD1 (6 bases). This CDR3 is CASSPRQATNEKLFF. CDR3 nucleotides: TGTGCCAGCAGCCCTCGACAGGCAACTAATGAAAAACTGTTTTTT.